A selection of T cell receptor beta chains follows, all from one sample in a study of vaccination effects on CD4 cells after COVID-19. The antigens these receptors bind are not known. Profiling relied on immunoSEQ multiplex PCR, and the TCRdb table lists in-frame clones only, not all of them. The repertoire holds tens of thousands of clones, with roughly four fifths as singletons. The sample consisted of CD4+ T cells from PBMCs cultured without peptide, taken after COVID-19 vaccination. The receptor source for this set is a human donor who received a COVID-19 vaccine. Both conserved end residues are part of each CDR3. D genes are given only for firm matches. Some rows have no size entry. The others give once, few or many, or a class for an expanded clone.

D | size | J | V | DNA | CDR3
. | . | TRBJ2-3 | TRBV3-1/TRBV3-2 | TGTGCCAGCAGCCAAATGGGGGGCAGGGGGGAAGATACGCAGTATTTT | CASSQMGGRGEDTQYF
. | . | TRBJ2-5 | TRBV9 | TGTGCCAGCAGCGCCAGCCCCCGGGGAGAGACCCAGTACTTC | CASSASPRGETQYF
. | . | TRBJ1-4 | TRBV7-9 | TGTGCCAGCAGCCCCGGGGCAACTAATGAAAAACTGTTTTTT | CASSPGATNEKLFF
. | . | TRBJ1-1 | TRBV6-1 | TGTGCCAGCAGTGAAGGGCCGACGAACACTGAAGCTTTCTTT | CASSEGPTNTEAFF
. | . | TRBJ2-3 | TRBV6-5 | TGTGCCAGCAGTTACTCAACAGGAGGGTCCACAGATACGCAGTATTTT | CASSYSTGGSTDTQYF
TRBD1 | . | TRBJ2-4 | TRBV19 | TGTGCCAGCACGGACAGGGGTGAGAACATTCAGTACTTC | CASTDRGENIQYF
TRBD2 | . | TRBJ2-2 | TRBV5-6 | TGTGCCAGCAGCCCCGGACTAGCGGGGGGGCGAACCGGGGAGCTGTTTTTT | CASSPGLAGGRTGELFF
. | . | TRBJ2-3 | TRBV12-5 | TGTGCTAGTGGTTTGGGGGCAGGGGACACAGATACGCAGTATTTT | CASGLGAGDTDTQYF
TRBD1 | . | TRBJ2-1 | TRBV3-1/TRBV3-2 | TGTGCCAGCAGCCCCCGGGACAGGGGATACAATGAGCAGTTCTTC | CASSPRDRGYNEQFF
. | . | TRBJ1-1 | TRBV14 | TGTGCCAGCAGCCCGACAGTCATGAACACTGAAGCTTTCTTT | CASSPTVMNTEAFF
TRBD2 | . | TRBJ2-1 | TRBV5-6 | TGTGCCAGCAGCTTGGTAGCGGGGGGGCCGAATGAGCAGTTCTTC | CASSLVAGGPNEQFF
TRBD1 | few | TRBJ1-6 | TRBV7-3 | TGTGCCAGCAGCTCCACTGGACAGGGGTATTCACCCCTCCACTTT | CASSSTGQGYSPLHF
. | . | TRBJ1-3 | TRBV27 | TGTGCCAGCACCGGCGCCGGAAACACCATATATTTT | CASTGAGNTIYF
TRBD1 | few | TRBJ2-2 | TRBV10-1 | TGCGCCAGCAGTCCCATCTCCGGGACAGAGAACACCGGGGAGCTGTTTTTT | CASSPISGTENTGELFF
. | . | TRBJ2-4 | TRBV2 | TGTGCCAGCAAGACGGGCACCGTCGATCAGTACTTC | CASKTGTVDQYF
. | . | TRBJ1-5 | TRBV2 | TGTGCCAGCGCCAGGGGTCTGAATCAGCCCCAGCATTTT | CASARGLNQPQHF
. | . | TRBJ1-1 | TRBV5-1 | TGCGCCAGCAGCTTCCGACCCAACACTGAAGCTTTCTTT | CASSFRPNTEAFF
. | . | TRBJ1-5 | TRBV7-6 | TGTGCCAGCAGCTTAGCGGTAAGGGTTCATCAGCCCCAGCATTTT | CASSLAVRVHQPQHF
. | . | TRBJ1-4 | TRBV28 | TGTGCCAGCCGAGACAGTCCCAATGAAAAACTGTTTTTT | CASRDSPNEKLFF
. | . | TRBJ2-3 | TRBV5-1 | TGCGCCAGCAGCTTAAATACGGGGGTTCGCACAGATACGCAGTATTTT | CASSLNTGVRTDTQYF
. | . | TRBJ1-3 | TRBV7-3 | TGTGCCAGCAGCCTTACAGGGAGCTCTGGAAACACCATATATTTT | CASSLTGSSGNTIYF
. | . | TRBJ2-2 | TRBV11-3 | TGTGCCAGCAGTCTAGAAGGGAATTTCGCGAACACCGGGGAGCTGTTTTTT | CASSLEGNFANTGELFF
. | . | TRBJ1-3 | TRBV5-6 | TGTGCCAGCAGCTGGGACACGGGCTCTGGAAACACCATATATTTT | CASSWDTGSGNTIYF
. | . | TRBJ2-4 | TRBV5-4 | TGTGCCAGCAGCTTGCCAGGGGACGCAAACATTCAGTACTTC | CASSLPGDANIQYF
. | once | TRBJ1-5 | TRBV5-1 | TGCGCCAGCAGCTTGGGGACTAATCAGCCCCAGCATTTT | CASSLGTNQPQHF
. | . | TRBJ1-5 | TRBV10-1 | TGCGCCAGCAGTGACCGAGCAGGGCATCAGCCCCAGCATTTT | CASSDRAGHQPQHF
TRBD1 | . | TRBJ1-2 | TRBV12-3/TRBV12-4 | TGTGCCAGCAGCCGGGGACAGAACTATGGCTACACCTTC | CASSRGQNYGYTF
TRBD1 | once | TRBJ1-6 | TRBV19 | TGTGCCAGTAGTATCCCCAGACAGGGGGCGAGTTCACCCCTCCACTTT | CASSIPRQGASSPLHF
. | . | TRBJ2-3 | TRBV5-1 | TGCGCCAGCAGCTTGGTTGCGGGACCAGGCACAGATACGCAGTATTTT | CASSLVAGPGTDTQYF
. | . | TRBJ1-4 | TRBV6-6 | TGTGCCAGCAGTTTTAAGGGAATATCTAATGAAAAACTGTTTTTT | CASSFKGISNEKLFF
. | . | TRBJ2-3 | TRBV7-2 | TGTGCCAGCCACAAAACGGGCCCCGCAGATACGCAGTATTTT | CASHKTGPADTQYF
TRBD1 | . | TRBJ2-2 | TRBV5-4 | TGTGCCAGCTCTCCTCAAACCGGGACAGGGGGTTCCACCGGGGAGCTGTTTTTT | CASSPQTGTGGSTGELFF
. | . | TRBJ1-3 | TRBV19 | TGTGCCAGTAGTGCTTGGGACGCCTACCTTCTCTCTGGAAACACCATATATTTT | CASSAWDAYLLSGNTIYF
TRBD1 | . | TRBJ2-1 | TRBV29-1 | TGCAGCGCTTTTGCCGGGACAGCTTTCAATGAGCAGTTCTTC | CSAFAGTAFNEQFF
. | . | TRBJ1-6 | TRBV7-2 | TGTGCCAGCAGCCCGGGACGGGTATATAATTCACCCCTCCACTTT | CASSPGRVYNSPLHF
. | . | TRBJ1-2 | TRBV29-1 | TGCAGCGTTCAGGGGTCCAACTATGGCTACACCTTC | CSVQGSNYGYTF
TRBD1 | . | TRBJ1-6 | TRBV19 | TGTGCCAGTAGTACCGGACAGGGGTTCTATAATTCACCCCTCCACTTT | CASSTGQGFYNSPLHF
TRBD1 | . | TRBJ1-2 | TRBV2 | TGTGCCAGCAGGGAGACAGGGGTGTTCTATGGCTACACCTTC | CASRETGVFYGYTF
TRBD1 | once | TRBJ2-2 | TRBV9 | TGTGCCAGCAGAAAAACAGGGGCATCGAACACCGGGGAGCTGTTTTTT | CASRKTGASNTGELFF
. | . | TRBJ2-1 | TRBV6-4 | TGTGCCAGCAGTGTAGAGGGTACTGAGCAGTTCTTC | CASSVEGTEQFF
. | . | TRBJ1-5 | TRBV18 | TGTGCCAGCTCACCACAGGCGCTGCGTGATCAGCCCCAGCATTTT | CASSPQALRDQPQHF
. | . | TRBJ1-1 | TRBV10-3 | TGTGCCATCAGCCCCTCGCTGGAGGGCACTGAAGCTTTCTTT | CAISPSLEGTEAFF
TRBD2 | . | TRBJ2-1 | TRBV10-3 | TGTGCCACTGATCGGGGTAATAGCGGGTGGGACAATGAGCAGTTCTTC | CATDRGNSGWDNEQFF
TRBD1 | . | TRBJ1-1 | TRBV18 | TGTGCCAGCTCACCGGACAGGATGAACACTGAAGCTTTCTTT | CASSPDRMNTEAFF
. | . | TRBJ1-4 | TRBV2 | TGTGCCAGCAGTGACCAGGATGCAACTAATGAAAAACTGTTTTTT | CASSDQDATNEKLFF
. | . | TRBJ1-3 | TRBV7-8 | TGTGCCAGCAGCTTAGGAGTTCGAGGCTCAGGAAACACCATATATTTT | CASSLGVRGSGNTIYF
TRBD1 | . | TRBJ1-6 | TRBV30 | TGTGCCTGGAGTGTGGCTTTGGCAGGGGGAACTAATTCACCCCTCCACTTT | CAWSVALAGGTNSPLHF